These T cell receptor beta chains were read from a single sample in a study of cytomegalovirus exposure and HLA in healthy donors. TCRdb's copy holds only in-frame clones and misses some; the assay was immunoSEQ multiplex PCR. The sample has 200,000 to 250,000 clones; 70% to 85% are singletons. Sequenced input: PBMCs. All receptors come from a woman in her sixties in good health and CMV-seropositive. CDR3s include the opening cysteine and the closing phenylalanine or tryptophan. The D gene is left open where the match is weak. The listing skips clone size in some rows; elsewhere it reads once, few, many or a size class.

DNA	CDR3	size	D	V	J
TGCAGCGTTGAACCAGGGGCGGATAATTCACCCCTCCACTTT	CSVEPGADNSPLHF	once	-	TRBV29-1	TRBJ1-6
TGTGCCAGCAGGAGACAACGTAACTATGGCTACACCTTC	CASRRQRNYGYTF	-	-	TRBV6-6	TRBJ1-2
TGTGCCAGCATCCCGGAGACCCACTACAATGAGCAGTTCTTC	CASIPETHYNEQFF	few	-	TRBV7-9	TRBJ2-1
TGTGCCAGCAGTGGGGACAGGAGCTATGGCTACACCTTC	CASSGDRSYGYTF	-	TRBD1	TRBV6-1	TRBJ1-2
TGTGCCAGTAGTAGCGGGAGATTGAACACCGGGGAGCTGTTTTTT	CASSSGRLNTGELFF	-	TRBD2	TRBV19	TRBJ2-2
TGTGCCAGCAGCTTAGTCCATGGCAGTCAAGAGACCCAGTACTTC	CASSLVHGSQETQYF	-	-	TRBV7-2	TRBJ2-5
TGTGCCAGCAGCTTAGAGCGGACAGGGGCTCACTATGGCTACACCTTC	CASSLERTGAHYGYTF	few	TRBD1	TRBV7-8	TRBJ1-2
TGTGCCAGCAGTGGCCCCGGGACTAGCGCCTACAATGAGCAGTTCTTC	CASSGPGTSAYNEQFF	few	TRBD2	TRBV25-1	TRBJ2-1
TGTGCCAGCAGTAGACAGGGGTTAGGAAACACCATATATTTT	CASSRQGLGNTIYF	-	TRBD1	TRBV6-6	TRBJ1-3
TGCGCCAGCAGCTTGAACCCGGCGGGCGGAAACACCATATATTTT	CASSLNPAGGNTIYF	once	-	TRBV5-1	TRBJ1-3
TGTGCCAGCAGCTTATCGTTAGCGGGAGCCACGGGCACCGGGGAGCTGTTTTTT	CASSLSLAGATGTGELFF	few	TRBD2	TRBV7-2	TRBJ2-2
TGTGCCAGCAGTCCCGACAGGGGGTACGAGCAGTACTTC	CASSPDRGYEQYF	-	TRBD1	TRBV28	TRBJ2-7
TGCGCCAGCAGCCAGGGACTAGCGGGGGGACAAGAGACCCAGTACTTC	CASSQGLAGGQETQYF	-	TRBD2	TRBV5-1	TRBJ2-5
TGTGCCAGTAGCCGAGGCGGGGGCTACACCTTC	CASSRGGGYTF	once	-	TRBV19	TRBJ1-2
TGTGCCAGCAGTTTACCCTTTACAGGTAGTGGAGGCTACACCTTC	CASSLPFTGSGGYTF	-	-	TRBV28	TRBJ1-2
TGTGCCAGCAGTTTACCCCAGGGGAACACTGAAGCTTTCTTT	CASSLPQGNTEAFF	-	-	TRBV28	TRBJ1-1
TGTGCCAGCAGCTTGAATGGTGGCGGGGGGGCGCGTGAGCAGTTCTTC	CASSLNGGGGAREQFF	-	TRBD2	TRBV5-8	TRBJ2-1
TGTGCCTGGAGGACAGGCTCGGGCTACAATGAGCAGTTCTTC	CAWRTGSGYNEQFF	-	-	TRBV30	TRBJ2-1
TGTGCCAGCAGCGTAGGAGGGGGGGCCACAGATACGCAGTATTTT	CASSVGGGATDTQYF	-	-	TRBV9	TRBJ2-3
TGTGCCAGCTCACCCTTGACAAATTCGGACACTGAAGCTTTCTTT	CASSPLTNSDTEAFF	-	-	TRBV18	TRBJ1-1
TGTGCCAGCAGAGCGAGAGAGACCCAGTACTTC	CASRARETQYF	-	-	TRBV2	TRBJ2-5
TGCGCCAGCAGCTTCAGGACAGGGGGTAACACAGATACGCAGTATTTT	CASSFRTGGNTDTQYF	few	TRBD1	TRBV5-1	TRBJ2-3
TGTGCCAGCACCGAGATGAGGGTCGACCTGGAAGCTTTCTTT	CASTEMRVDLEAFF	-	-	TRBV6-1	TRBJ1-1
TGTGCCATCAGCGGACAGATCTCAAACTATGGCTACACCTTC	CAISGQISNYGYTF	-	-	TRBV10-3	TRBJ1-2
TGTGCCAGCAGTGAATACCGGGACAGTAGCGCCAATCAGCCCCAGCATTTT	CASSEYRDSSANQPQHF	-	TRBD1	TRBV25-1	TRBJ1-5
TGTGCCGGGGGGGACACTGAAGCTTTCTTT	CAGGDTEAFF	-	-	TRBV30	TRBJ1-1
TGTGCCAGCAGTGTCTTCCAGGGCCACTATGGCTACACCTTC	CASSVFQGHYGYTF	few	-	TRBV28	TRBJ1-2
TGTGCCAGCCTGGGAGGGACAGGGGTTTACGAGCAGTACTTC	CASLGGTGVYEQYF	-	TRBD1	TRBV2	TRBJ2-7
TGTGCCAGTAGGGAGAGGTTCTATGGCTACACCTTC	CASRERFYGYTF	once	-	TRBV19	TRBJ1-2
TGCGCCAGCAGCTTTGGACAGGGGATTGAAAAACTGTTTTTT	CASSFGQGIEKLFF	-	TRBD1	TRBV5-1	TRBJ1-4
TGTGCCAGCAGTTTACAGGGGTTATACACCGGGGAGCTGTTTTTT	CASSLQGLYTGELFF	-	-	TRBV27	TRBJ2-2